These 23 T cell receptor beta chains share one sample of origin, sequenced in a study of CD8+ T cells in alopecia areata. Extracted RNA was reverse transcribed, and the resulting cDNA served as sequencing template. Sequenced by immunoSEQ multiplex PCR; TCRdb stores in-frame clones only, minus some. Here the sample spans nearly 110,000 clones, less than 90% being singletons. Treatment reported: oral pan-JAK inhibitor, 5-10 mg twice daily. Specimen: CD8+ T cells sorted from blood, collected at week 24, from a patient treated with tofacitinib. These receptors all come from a human donor with alopecia areata.

CDR3 region: CASSQVTSPYNEQFF. The DNA for the CDR3 is TGCGCCAGCAGCCAAGTCACTAGTCCCTACAATGAGCAGTTCTTC. The chain has TRBV4-1 and TRBJ2-1, with TRBD2 as a possible D gene (5 bases). CDR1 and CDR2 from the germline V gene are MGHRA and YSYEKL. Trimming cost V 1 base and J 2 bases, with 9 bases left between them. The CDR3 is 15 amino acids.

The chain combines TRBV7-9 with TRBJ2-7; D is possibly TRBD1 (5 bases). The CDR3 runs 13 residues. Germline V CDR1 and CDR2: SEHNR, FQNEAQ (reference sequence). Trimming took off 5 bases at V and 7 bases at J, with 15 bases between the two ends. The CDR3 sequence is CASSAQGVTEQYF. CDR3 DNA: TGTGCCAGCAGCGCCCAGGGCGTAACGGAGCAGTACTTC. The whole variable domain, filled in from reference TRBV7-9 and TRBJ2-7, reads DTGVSQNPRHKITKRGQNVTFRCDPISEHNRLYWYRQTLGQGPEFLTYFQNEAQLEKSRLLSDRFSAERPKGSFSTLEIQRTEQGDSAMYLCASSAQGVTEQYFGPGTRLTVT.

This clone was observed a handful of times. The CDR3: CASRGTSGGLTTDTQYF. The CDR3, as DNA: TGCGCCAGCAGAGGGACTAGCGGGGGGCTTACCACAGATACGCAGTATTTT. V usage is TRBV4-1 and J usage is TRBJ2-3, with TRBD2 identical over 15 bases. V trimming: 6 bases; J trimming: 2 bases; junction bases outside the gene matches: 6. The CDR3 spans 17 residues. Germline values: CDR1 MGHRA, CDR2 YSYEKL.

This chain joins TRBV23-1 and TRBJ2-1; D remains ambiguous. TRBV23-1 is recorded as an ORF, its role being uncertain. This CDR3 is built from 17 residues. V was pared by 4 bases and J by 0 bases, with 16 bases between. Here the CDR3 reads CASSLESFPHSYNEQFF. CDR3 bases: TGCGCCAGCAGTCTAGAATCGTTCCCCCACTCCTACAATGAGCAGTTCTTC.

The chain joins TRBV27 to TRBJ2-7; 8 bases are a match to TRBD1. From germline, CDR1 is MNHEY and CDR2 SMNVEV (reference sequence). V shed 5 bases, J shed 0 bases, and the junction held 3 bases outside the gene matches. This CDR3 spans 14 amino acids. CDR3: CASSITGGSYEQYF. Here the CDR3 DNA reads TGTGCCAGCAGTATTACAGGGGGCTCCTACGAGCAGTACTTC.

The chain has TRBV27 and TRBJ2-2, with D unresolved. CDR1 and CDR2 from the germline V gene are MNHEY and SMNVEV (reference sequence). This CDR3 is built from 12 residues. V shed 4 bases and J shed 4 bases, with 4 bases lying between them. CDR3 sequence (DNA): TGTGCCAGCAGTTCCCTCACCGGGGAGCTGTTTTTT. Protein: CASSSLTGELFF.

This clone has only one observation. The rearrangement links TRBV7-9 to TRBJ2-5, with no clear D. The germline V and J ends were trimmed by 1 base and 3 bases, with 9 bases remaining between them. The CDR3 loop spans 14 amino acids. CDR1 SEHNR and CDR2 FQNEAQ come from the germline V gene (reference sequence). The DNA of the CDR3 is TGTGCCAGCAGCTTAGGTGGTCTAGAAGAGACCCAGTACTTC. This sequence encodes CASSLGGLEETQYF.

This chain uses TRBV7-8 with TRBJ2-3; possibly TRBD1 for D (6 bases). CDR3 size: 14 residues. Per germline, CDR1 SGHVS and CDR2 FQNEAQ. V lost 5 bases and J lost 3, with 12 bases in between. CDR3 sequence: CASSPSGQTDTQYF. The CDR3 DNA is TGTGCCAGCAGCCCATCCGGACAGACAGATACGCAGTATTTT.

This chain uses TRBV7-6 with TRBJ2-5; possible D gene TRBD2, 6 bases. CDR1 and CDR2 from the germline V gene are SGHVS and FNYEAQ. Trimming left V 4 bases short and J 4 bases short, with 16 bases between. The CDR3 runs to 15 residues. CDR3 coding DNA: TGTGCCAGCAGCTCCACCCCTCGGGGGTTAGAGACCCAGTACTTC. This encodes CASSSTPRGLETQYF. Using reference TRBV7-6 and TRBJ2-5 for the parts outside the CDR3, the full variable domain is GAGVSQSPRYKVTKRGQDVALRCDPISGHVSLYWYRQALGQGPEFLTYFNYEAQQDKSGLPNDRFSAERPEGSISTLTIQRTEQRDSAMYRCASSSTPRGLETQYFGPGTRLLVL.

DNA for the CDR3: TGCGCCAGCAGCCATCGGGACAGGCTATTGGATGAGCAGTTCTTC. It encodes CASSHRDRLLDEQFF. V is TRBV4-1 and J is TRBJ2-1; 8 nucleotides align to TRBD1. The germline gives CDR1 MGHRA, CDR2 YSYEKL. V lost 3 bases and J lost 8; bases outside the gene matches: 9. The CDR3 consists of 15 residues.

The chain couples TRBV27 to TRBJ1-1; no clear D gene. CDR1 and CDR2 (germline): MNHEY, SMNVEV (reference sequence). The length of the CDR3 is 15 residues. The V end lost 3 bases, the J end lost 0 bases, and 11 bases lay between the germline ends. CDR3 DNA sequence: TGTGCCAGCAGTTTCGGGGTGGGAATGAACACTGAAGCTTTCTTT. Translating it yields CASSFGVGMNTEAFF.

This chain uses TRBV7-9 with TRBJ2-3; 7 positions match TRBD2. CDR1 SEHNR and CDR2 FQNEAQ come from the germline V gene (reference sequence). The V segment lost 5 bases and the J segment 2 bases; nucleotides outside the gene matches: 7. The CDR3 is 15 amino acids. CDR3: CASSVVGDYTDTQYF. CDR3 coding DNA: TGTGCCAGCAGCGTGGTGGGGGACTACACAGATACGCAGTATTTT.

This sequence joins TRBV4-1 and TRBJ2-7; TRBD1 aligns across 11 bases. J was trimmed by 4 bases and V by 2 bases; bases with no gene match: 10. There are 17 residues in the CDR3. The germline V gene has CDR1 MGHRA and CDR2 YSYEKL. CDR3 sequence reads: CASSQLPWTGGSYEQYF. DNA of the CDR3: TGCGCCAGCAGCCAACTCCCTTGGACAGGGGGCAGTTACGAGCAGTACTTC.

The chain recombines TRBV13 with TRBJ2-1, with unresolved D. The CDR3 length is 11 residues. Germline values: CDR1 PRHDT, CDR2 FYEKMQ (reference sequence). Trimming left V 0 bases short and J 12 bases short, with 6 bases between. CDR3 protein: CASSLGVGQFF. CDR3 nucleotides: TGTGCCAGCAGCTTAGGAGTAGGGCAGTTCTTC.

The chain joins TRBV10-3 to TRBJ2-3, with D tentatively TRBD1 (6 bases). Trimming cost V 2 bases and J 3 bases, with 18 bases left between them. CDR3 size: 17 residues. Per germline, CDR1 ENHRY and CDR2 SYGVKD. The CDR3 region has the DNA TGTGCCATCAGTGAGGAGACAGGACGGGGTTCGACAGATACGCAGTATTTT. It encodes CAISEETGRGSTDTQYF.

This clone was detected a few times. The chain employs TRBV19 and TRBJ1-5, with 11 bases matching TRBD1. With V trimmed by 7 bases and J by 5 bases, 4 bases remained unmatched. CDR3 size: 14 residues. Germline CDR1 and CDR2: LNHDA and SQIVND (reference sequence). In DNA form, the CDR3 reads TGTGCCAGTATGGACAGGGGGCTCGATCAGCCCCAGCATTTT. This sequence encodes CASMDRGLDQPQHF.

J is TRBJ2-5 and V is TRBV10-2, with 9 bases lining up with TRBD2. Trimming at V came to 3 bases and at J to 7 bases, leaving 15 bases not matched to a gene. The CDR3 has 17 residues. Germline V gene lookup returns CDR1 WSHSY and CDR2 SAAADI. CDR3 nucleotides: TGCGCCAGCAGTGAAGGTTGGAAGCGGGGGGACGTAGGGACCCAGTACTTC. It codes for CASSEGWKRGDVGTQYF.

The chain combines TRBV4-1 with TRBJ2-7; no clear D. The CDR3 runs to 18 residues. The germline V and J ends were trimmed by 0 bases and 0 bases, with 18 bases remaining between them. Germline lookup yields CDR1 MGHRA and CDR2 YSYEKL. The CDR3 nucleotides read TGCGCCAGCAGCCAAGAGGTGAGCAGGAGAGAACTCTCCTACGAGCAGTACTTC. Amino acids: CASSQEVSRRELSYEQYF.

This chain links TRBV5-1 with TRBJ2-1; TRBD2 matches at 8 bases. The junction had 6 bases not matched to a gene; V was cut back by 4 bases and J by 3 bases. The CDR3 contains 15 residues. The V gene's germline CDR1 is SGHRS and CDR2 YFSETQ. In DNA, the CDR3 is TGCGCCAGCAGCGACGGACTAGCCGGCTACAATGAGCAGTTCTTC. This translates into CASSDGLAGYNEQFF.

The chain links TRBV7-6 to TRBJ2-5; weak D call: TRBD2 (5 bases). This CDR3 contains 15 residues. Trimming shortened V by 5 bases and J by 3 bases, and 16 bases separated the two germline ends. Germline loops: CDR1 SGHVS, CDR2 FNYEAQ. The CDR3 DNA reads TGTGCCAGCAGCCCCGCCGCGGGCGGAGAAGAGACCCAGTACTTC. Protein product: CASSPAAGGEETQYF.

This clone is a singleton in its sample. V and J are TRBV5-1 and TRBJ2-2, with D uncertain. CDR1 is SGHRS, CDR2 YFSETQ, per germline. The CDR3 is made up of 12 amino acids. Trimming shortened V by 1 base and J by 7 bases, and 5 bases separated the two germline ends. Written as DNA, the CDR3 is TGCGCCAGCAGCTTGAGGGTCGGGGAGCTGTTTTTT. Protein sequence: CASSLRVGELFF.

The chain employs TRBV25-1 and TRBJ2-5; no definite D call. In germline, CDR1 is MGHDK, CDR2 SYGVNS. CDR3 length: 10 amino acids. The V end lost 4 bases, the J end lost 13 bases, and 10 bases lay between the germline ends. CDR3 nucleotide sequence: TGTGCCAGCAGTGCCCTTTATTGGTACTTC. Translated: CASSALYWYF.

The J gene is TRBJ1-1, the V gene TRBV7-2; D remains unclear. Germline V CDR1 and CDR2: SGHTA, FQGNSA. Trimming took off 1 base at V and 0 bases at J, with 6 bases between the two ends. This CDR3 contains 14 residues. Written as DNA, the CDR3 is TGTGCCAGCAGCTTAGGCCGAGTGAACACTGAAGCTTTCTTT. Translating gives CASSLGRVNTEAFF.